The clone carrying this T cell receptor (beta chain) was seen more than once but under ten times. Its specificity is unknown. The entry originates in a study of cytomegalovirus exposure and HLA in healthy donors. A multiplex PCR was run with 60 Vbeta primers and 13 Jbeta primers. Measured with immunoSEQ multiplex PCR; TCRdb has only the in-frame clones, and not every one. The data contain about 120,000 clones, about 80% of them singletons. This CDR3 is built from 11 residues. V was cut by 10 bases and J by 0 bases, with 5 bases left in between. Germline CDR1 and CDR2: SGHNT and YYREEE (reference sequence). Findings and caveats of the study: Several of the most significant clusters appeared, in a later analysis, to be linked to common viral pathogens. Looking again later, the authors saw that most CMV-associated TCR beta chains seemed HLA-restricted. Reportedly, cytomegalovirus status was diagnosed with high sensitivity and specificity.

The rearrangement links TRBV5-4 to TRBJ2-1; D unresolved. Sequencing used PBMCs. The receptor comes from a woman between 40 and 50 years old in good health and CMV-seropositive. The CDR3 nucleotides read TGTGCCTGTAGCTCCTACAATGAGCAGTTCTTC. Its protein product is CACSSYNEQFF.